The next 7 T cell receptor beta chains were all read from a single sample in a study of T-cell memory formation after mild COVID-19. TCRdb recomputed calls from the 5' RACE reads with MiXCR, one row per CDR3 protein. This sample has over 350,000 distinct CDR3 sequences; 20% to 30% occur once, and the top ten carry around 9%. Specimen: PBMCs or a T cell subset sorted from them (not recorded which). The receptor set was obtained from an adult woman who had mild COVID-19 (a few samples of this study predate the infection). Cell type and time point are not known.

The chain joins TRBV4-1 to TRBJ2-1, with TRBD2 as a possible D gene (6 bases). The V end lost 0 bases, the J end lost 9 bases, and 18 bases lay between the germline ends. The CDR3 has 16 amino acids. Germline V CDR1 and CDR2: MGHRA, YSYEKL. The DNA of the CDR3 is TGCGCCAGCAGCCAAGAAGGAGGGCGGCCCGGGGGTGAGCAGTTCTTC. Protein sequence: CASSQEGGRPGGEQFF.

V gene TRBV5-1 combines with J gene TRBJ2-3, with unresolved D. This CDR3 region has 14 residues. Germline-derived CDR1 and CDR2 are SGHRS and YFSETQ. V was shortened by 0 bases and J by 5 bases, with 10 bases between the two germline ends. CDR3 nucleotide sequence: TGCGCCAGCAGCTTGGTCCCGTCAGTAGATACGCAGTATTTT. Its translation: CASSLVPSVDTQYF.

The chain couples TRBV5-5 to TRBJ1-2; 8 nucleotides agree with TRBD1. J was trimmed by 8 bases and V by 1 base; bases with no gene match: 10. The CDR3 sequence is 15 residues long. Germline V gene data show CDR1 as SGHKS and CDR2 as YYEKEE (reference sequence). The CDR3 DNA is TGTGCCAGCAGCTTGTGGCCGGACAGGGAAGAAGGCTACACCTTC. Translated: CASSLWPDREEGYTF.

Only a few counts were recorded for this clonotype. The chain recombines TRBV24-1 with TRBJ1-1; 8 bases agree with TRBD1. The CDR3 extends over 12 amino acids. From germline, CDR1 is KGHDR and CDR2 SFDVKD. J gave up 7 bases and V 10 bases, and 7 bases lay outside the gene matches. The DNA of the CDR3 is TGTGCCACAGGACAGGGTAGAGGTGAAGCTTTCTTT. Protein sequence: CATGQGRGEAFF.

This clonotype has only a few counts. This rearrangement joins TRBV18 to TRBJ1-4; D call uncertain. V was pared by 1 base and J by 2 bases, with 8 bases between. This CDR3 spans 15 amino acids. Germline loops: CDR1 KGHSH, CDR2 LQKENI. CDR3 residues: CASSPQSPTNEKLFF. In DNA, the CDR3 is TGTGCCAGCTCACCACAATCGCCCACTAATGAAAAACTGTTTTTT.

The chain combines TRBV6-5 with TRBJ2-2; 9 bases map to TRBD1. This CDR3 is built from 15 residues. Germline CDR1 reads MNHEY; CDR2 reads SVGAGI. The V gene end was trimmed by 5 bases and the J gene end by 5 bases; junction bases not matched to a gene: 6. In nucleotides, the CDR3 is TGTGCCAGCAGTACCGGGACAGGGAGGACCGGGGAGCTGTTTTTT. Its translation is CASSTGTGRTGELFF.

V usage is TRBV20-1 and J usage is TRBJ2-3; 7 positions match TRBD2. The CDR3 loop spans 14 amino acids. Germline-derived CDR1 and CDR2 are DFQATT and SNEGSKA (reference sequence). The J segment lost 6 bases and the V segment lost 5 bases, leaving 11 bases of the junction unmatched. CDR3 residues: CSAQRAGALDTQYF. The CDR3 DNA reads as TGCAGTGCTCAGCGGGCGGGAGCTCTGGATACGCAGTATTTT.